These 14 T cell receptor beta chains originate from one sample sequenced in a study of graft-versus-host responses after intestinal transplantation. TCRdb's table, derived via immunoSEQ multiplex PCR, lists solely in-frame clones and lacks some. The repertoire holds roughly 110,000 clones, with more than 80% as singletons. These receptors' antigens are unknown. Source: unstimulated CD4+ T cells sorted from spleen or lymph node cells, taken before transplant. The receptors here all came from a human donor who was the organ donor for an intestinal transplant.

The rearrangement links TRBV9 to TRBJ2-6; D ambiguous. Germline values: CDR1 SGDLS, CDR2 YYNGEE. The CDR3 is 16 residues long. Trimming removed 3 bases at V and 4 bases at J, with 14 bases between. CDR3: CASSGVLVTGANVLTF. The CDR3 nucleotides read TGTGCCAGCAGCGGAGTCCTCGTCACCGGGGCCAACGTCCTGACTTTC.

The V gene is TRBV7-6, the J gene TRBJ2-5; D gene ambiguous. The V end was cut by 1 base, the J end by 1 base, with 10 bases between. The CDR3 loop spans 15 amino acids. The V gene's germline CDR1 is SGHVS and CDR2 FNYEAQ. CDR3 region: CASSLDGHVQETQYF. The CDR3 nucleotides read TGTGCCAGCAGCTTAGATGGTCACGTCCAAGAGACCCAGTACTTC.

The chain employs TRBV18 and TRBJ2-5; weak D call: TRBD2 (6 bases). Trimming took 2 bases from V and 2 from J, leaving 12 bases between them. Germline loops: CDR1 KGHSH, CDR2 LQKENI. The CDR3 contains 15 residues. Written as DNA, the CDR3 is TGTGCCAGCTCACCAGGAGGGCAGGGACAAGAGACCCAGTACTTC. Translating it yields CASSPGGQGQETQYF.

The chain joins TRBV19 to TRBJ2-2; TRBD2 agrees at 12 bases. Per the germline V gene, CDR1 is LNHDA and CDR2 is SQIVND (reference sequence). J lost 6 bases, V lost 8 bases, and 4 bases had no gene match. This CDR3 is 14 amino acids long. The CDR3 spells CASVTSGSPGELFF. CDR3 DNA: TGTGCCAGTGTGACTAGCGGGAGTCCCGGGGAGCTGTTTTTT.

V usage is TRBV27 and J usage is TRBJ1-2; D is perhaps TRBD1 (6 bases). CDR1 and CDR2 (germline): MNHEY, SMNVEV (reference sequence). The V end was cut by 8 bases, the J end by 7 bases, with 17 bases between. The CDR3 covers 13 residues. Here the CDR3 DNA reads TGTGCCAGCCCCCTTTTCAGGGGCGGTGGCTACACCTTC. Translating gives CASPLFRGGGYTF.

The chain combines TRBV11-3 with TRBJ2-3; 8 bases are shared with TRBD2. The ends lost 1 base at V and 2 bases at J; junction bases unmatched: 5. There are 16 residues in the CDR3. Germline CDR1 is SGHNT and CDR2 is YENEEA. The CDR3, as DNA: TGTGCCAGCAGCTTAGGGGCGGGAGGACCCACAGATACGCAGTATTTT. Protein product: CASSLGAGGPTDTQYF.

The J gene is TRBJ2-5, the V gene TRBV19, with D tentatively TRBD1 (6 bases). The end of the DNA fits TRBJ2-7 better, so the J call may be wrong. The CDR3 is 15 amino acids. From germline, CDR1 is LNHDA and CDR2 SQIVND (reference sequence). The CDR3 coding sequence is TGTGCCAGTAGTATCCAGGACAGATTTCCCTACGAGCAGTACTTC. Residues: CASSIQDRFPYEQYF.

The J gene is TRBJ2-5, the V gene TRBV28; a weak D match, TRBD2 (5 bases). This CDR3 contains 15 residues. The V and J ends lost 7 bases and 5 bases respectively, with 20 bases between them. Germline V gene data show CDR1 as MDHEN and CDR2 as SYDVKM. CDR3 residues: CASTPRGRVDETQYF. The CDR3 DNA follows: TGTGCCAGCACCCCTCGAGGGCGGGTTGATGAGACCCAGTACTTC.

This clone has only one observation. V and J are TRBV19 and TRBJ1-1, with D perhaps TRBD1 (5 bases). This CDR3 is 14 amino acids long. Trimming cost V 3 bases and J 1 base, with 9 bases left between them. CDR1 and CDR2 (germline): LNHDA, SQIVND (reference sequence). CDR3 residues: CASSMTVTNTEAFF. The CDR3 nucleotides are TGTGCCAGTAGTATGACAGTGACGAACACTGAAGCTTTCTTT.

This chain joins TRBV5-4 and TRBJ2-2, with D hard to call. CDR1 and CDR2 from the germline V gene are SGHNT and YYREEE (reference sequence). Trimming took 0 bases from V and 3 from J, leaving 9 bases between them. The CDR3 is made up of 15 amino acids. The CDR3 spells CASSLGVGYTGELFF. For the CDR3, the DNA is TGTGCCAGCAGCTTGGGCGTAGGTTACACCGGGGAGCTGTTTTTT.

The sample holds one count of this clone. The chain couples TRBV18 to TRBJ2-5; D is uncertain. V was trimmed by 2 bases and J by 5 bases, leaving 6 bases between them. Looked up from germline, CDR1 is KGHSH and CDR2 is LQKENI. This CDR3 contains 12 residues. The CDR3 nucleotides read TGTGCCAGCTCACCAGACATTGAGACCCAGTACTTC. Encoded protein: CASSPDIETQYF.

CDR3 sequence reads: CAISESGGYEQYF. In DNA, the CDR3 is TGTGCCATCAGTGAGTCAGGGGGCTACGAGCAGTACTTC. The chain uses TRBV10-3 and TRBJ2-7, with a tentative D call TRBD1 (6 bases). This CDR3 is 13 amino acids long. Per the germline V gene, CDR1 is ENHRY and CDR2 is SYGVKD. The V gene lost 0 bases and the J gene lost 3 bases, with 6 bases spanning the gap.

The CDR3 bases are TGTGCCTGGAGGAAAGCGGGGCTGACAGATACGCAGTATTTT. Its protein is CAWRKAGLTDTQYF. This chain joins TRBV30 and TRBJ2-3; 7 nucleotides agree with TRBD2. The CDR3 has 14 amino acids. The germline gives CDR1 GTSNPN, CDR2 SVGIG (reference sequence). Unmatched junction bases numbered 6, after V lost 3 bases and J lost 3 bases.

The chain employs TRBV7-6 and TRBJ2-3; no reliable D call. The CDR3 is 13 amino acids. The V gene lost 1 base and the J gene lost 0 bases, with 2 bases spanning the gap. Germline V gene lookup returns CDR1 SGHVS and CDR2 FNYEAQ. The CDR3: CASSLVSTDTQYF. CDR3 nucleotide sequence: TGTGCCAGCAGCTTAGTTAGCACAGATACGCAGTATTTT.